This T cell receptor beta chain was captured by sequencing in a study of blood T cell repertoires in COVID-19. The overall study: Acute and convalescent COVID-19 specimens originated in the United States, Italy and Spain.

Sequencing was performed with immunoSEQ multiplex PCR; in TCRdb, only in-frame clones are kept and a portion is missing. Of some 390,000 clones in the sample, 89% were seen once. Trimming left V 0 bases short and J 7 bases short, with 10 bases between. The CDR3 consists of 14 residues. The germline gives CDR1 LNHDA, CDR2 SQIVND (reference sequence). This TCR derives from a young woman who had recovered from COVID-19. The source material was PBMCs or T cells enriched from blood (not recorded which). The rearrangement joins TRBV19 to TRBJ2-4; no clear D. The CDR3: CASSIDGSRNIQYF. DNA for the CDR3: TGTGCCAGTAGTATAGATGGTAGTCGGAACATTCAGTACTTC. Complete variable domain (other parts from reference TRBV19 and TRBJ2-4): DGGITQSPKYLFRKEGQNVTLSCEQNLNHDAMYWYRQDPGQGLRLIYYSQIVNDFQKGDIAEGYSVSREKKESFPLTVTSAQKNPTAFYLCASSIDGSRNIQYFGAGTRLSVL.